The 15 T cell receptor beta chains given below trace back to one sample, sequenced in a study of blood T cell repertoires in COVID-19. The method was immunoSEQ multiplex PCR; TCRdb's version includes in-frame clones alone and lacks a portion of them. The sample holds about 250,000 clones, around nine tenths seen once. Sample: peripheral blood. Source of these receptors: a man in his late teens or twenties with active or convalescent COVID-19.

This clone was counted a single time. CDR3 in amino acids: CASSFPTGEDEQYF. As DNA, the CDR3 is TGTGCCAGCAGCTTTCCAACAGGGGAGGACGAGCAGTACTTC. This chain joins TRBV5-6 and TRBJ2-7; a possible D gene is TRBD1 (7 bases). The V and J ends lost 2 bases and 5 bases respectively, with 14 bases between them. The germline gives CDR1 SGHDT, CDR2 YYEEEE. The CDR3 is 14 residues long.

CDR3 residues: CASSLGPDNEQFF. CDR3 DNA sequence: TGTGCCAGCAGCTTAGGGCCCGACAATGAGCAGTTCTTC. The chain recombines TRBV11-3 with TRBJ2-1; the D is unclear. Trimming pared 1 base from V and 5 bases from J, leaving 6 bases between. Germline CDR1 reads SGHNT; CDR2 reads YENEEA. The CDR3 is made up of 13 amino acids. Using reference TRBV11-3 and TRBJ2-1 for the parts outside the CDR3, the full variable domain is EAGVVQSPRYKIIEKKQPVAFWCNPISGHNTLYWYLQNLGQGPELLIRYENEEAVDDSQLPKDRFSAERLKGVDSTLKIQPAELGDSAVYLCASSLGPDNEQFFGPGTRLTVL.

V is TRBV30 and J is TRBJ1-1, with D maybe TRBD1 (6 bases). The CDR3 sequence is 15 residues long. Germline V lookup: CDR1 GTSNPN, CDR2 SVGIG (reference sequence). The ends were cut back, 2 bases at V and 6 bases at J, with 19 bases in the middle. The CDR3 sequence is CAWSPRTGRGAEAFF. As DNA, the CDR3 is TGTGCCTGGAGTCCAAGAACAGGGCGCGGAGCTGAAGCTTTCTTT.

This chain links TRBV11-3 with TRBJ1-2, with TRBD1 matching over 8 bases. The CDR3 sequence is 12 residues long. The V and J ends lost 5 bases and 10 bases, in that order; junction bases with no gene match: 6. Germline lookup yields CDR1 SGHNT and CDR2 YENEEA. Here the CDR3 reads CASSNKDRDYTF. CDR3 nucleotide sequence: TGTGCCAGCAGCAACAAGGACAGGGACTACACCTTC.

This chain connects TRBV6-2 or TRBV6-3 to TRBJ1-1; no clear D. The length of the CDR3 is 14 residues. Germline V CDR1 and CDR2: MNHEY, SVGEGT. Trimming removed 2 bases from V and 1 base from J, with 8 bases in between. This CDR3 reads CASSYSYRNTEAFF. As DNA, the CDR3 is TGTGCCAGCAGTTACAGCTATCGGAACACTGAAGCTTTCTTT.

V is TRBV5-1 and J is TRBJ1-1, with D unresolved. Germline lookup yields CDR1 SGHRS and CDR2 YFSETQ. V dropped 2 bases and J dropped 6 bases, with 11 bases sitting between them. The CDR3 totals 13 residues. CDR3 nucleotides: TGCGCCAGCAGCTTTGAGGTATTGGCTGAAGCTTTCTTT. The encoded protein is CASSFEVLAEAFF.

The rearrangement links TRBV27 to TRBJ1-5; D might be TRBD1 (6 bases). V was clipped by 7 bases and J by 0 bases, with 19 bases between them. This CDR3 has 17 residues. In germline, CDR1 is MNHEY, CDR2 SMNVEV (reference sequence). In nucleotides, the CDR3 is TGTGCCAGCAAGCCAGAGGGCACAGGGACTAGCAATCAGCCCCAGCATTTT. This translates into CASKPEGTGTSNQPQHF.

The chain carries TRBV9 and TRBJ2-1; maybe TRBD2 (5 bases). The CDR3 spans 14 residues. Germline-derived CDR1 and CDR2 are SGDLS and YYNGEE. V was shortened by 2 bases and J by 8 bases, with 14 bases between the two germline ends. The chain's CDR3 is CASSVGVRVDEQFF. DNA of the CDR3: TGTGCCAGCAGCGTCGGGGTAAGGGTGGATGAGCAGTTCTTC. Based on the CDR3 plus reference TRBV9 and TRBJ2-1, the full variable domain is DSGVTQTPKHLITATGQRVTLRCSPRSGDLSVYWYQQSLDQGLQFLIQYYNGEERAKGNILERFSAQQFPDLHSELNLSSLELGDSALYFCASSVGVRVDEQFFGPGTRLTVL.

The chain couples TRBV30 to TRBJ1-2, with TRBD1 matching 7 bases. Germline V CDR1 and CDR2: GTSNPN, SVGIG (reference sequence). V lost 3 bases, J lost 4 bases, and 8 bases stayed unmatched. The CDR3 is 14 residues long. The CDR3: CAWRTGSGIYGYTF. The CDR3 nucleotides are TGTGCCTGGAGGACAGGGAGTGGGATCTATGGCTACACCTTC.

On this clone: In the same sample, other DNA sequences code for this CDR3. In DNA form, the CDR3 reads TGCGCCAGCAGCTTGGGCCAGGGGAGCTCCTACAATGAGCAGTTCTTC. This sequence encodes CASSLGQGSSYNEQFF. This rearrangement joins TRBV5-1 to TRBJ2-1; the D gene is possibly TRBD1 (6 bases). The V gene's germline CDR1 is SGHRS and CDR2 YFSETQ. The CDR3 runs to 16 residues. V was cut by 0 bases and J by 0 bases, with 10 bases left in between.

The chain employs TRBV6-4 and TRBJ2-2; 10 bases map to TRBD2. Trimming took 3 bases from V and 6 from J; bases not matched to a gene: 4. This CDR3 spans 15 amino acids. Looked up from germline, CDR1 is MRHNA and CDR2 is SNTAGT. DNA of the CDR3: TGTGCCAGCAGTGATCTGAGCGGGGGGGCCGGGGAGCTGTTTTTT. Translated, it gives CASSDLSGGAGELFF.

This clone showed up just once. Additional DNA sequences in this sample encode the identical CDR3. This chain links TRBV2 with TRBJ1-1; 7 nucleotides match TRBD1. V dropped 2 bases and J dropped 4; count of bases not matched to a gene: 1. The CDR3 covers 13 residues. Looked up from germline, CDR1 is SNHLY and CDR2 is FYNNEI. In DNA form, the CDR3 reads TGTGCCAGCAGTGAACAGGGGGGCACTGAAGCTTTCTTT. It yields the protein CASSEQGGTEAFF. Looking up the rest from reference TRBV2 and TRBJ1-1 gives the full variable domain: EPEVTQTPSHQVTQMGQEVILRCVPISNHLYFYWYRQILGQKVEFLVSFYNNEISEKSEIFDDQFSVERPDGSNFTLKIRSTKLEDSAMYFCASSEQGGTEAFFGQGTRLTVV.

J is TRBJ2-3 and V is TRBV5-4, with D maybe TRBD2 (6 bases). The V end lost 6 bases, the J end lost 2 bases, and 10 bases lay between the germline ends. Per germline, CDR1 SGHNT and CDR2 YYREEE (reference sequence). The length of the CDR3 is 13 residues. CDR3 DNA sequence: TGTGCCAGCACGGGACTCACCACAGATACGCAGTATTTT. Translation: CASTGLTTDTQYF.

The CDR3 DNA sequence: TGCGCCAGCAGCCCACTCCCAGGGGAACAGCCCCAGCATTTT. Translating gives CASSPLPGEQPQHF. The V and J genes are TRBV5-1 and TRBJ1-5, with D maybe TRBD1 (6 bases). The CDR3 length is 14 residues. Germline V gene data show CDR1 as SGHRS and CDR2 as YFSETQ. V was trimmed by 4 bases and J by 7 bases, leaving 15 bases between them.

The table lists this clone with a count of one. This chain connects TRBV14 to TRBJ1-2, with 7 positions matching TRBD1. The germline V gene has CDR1 SGHDN and CDR2 FVKESK. The V gene end was trimmed by 2 bases and the J gene end by 5 bases; junction bases not matched to a gene: 8. The CDR3 has 15 amino acids. The CDR3 DNA reads as TGTGCCAGCAGCCAAACAGGGGCCGGGGGTTATGGCTACACCTTC. The encoded protein is CASSQTGAGGYGYTF.